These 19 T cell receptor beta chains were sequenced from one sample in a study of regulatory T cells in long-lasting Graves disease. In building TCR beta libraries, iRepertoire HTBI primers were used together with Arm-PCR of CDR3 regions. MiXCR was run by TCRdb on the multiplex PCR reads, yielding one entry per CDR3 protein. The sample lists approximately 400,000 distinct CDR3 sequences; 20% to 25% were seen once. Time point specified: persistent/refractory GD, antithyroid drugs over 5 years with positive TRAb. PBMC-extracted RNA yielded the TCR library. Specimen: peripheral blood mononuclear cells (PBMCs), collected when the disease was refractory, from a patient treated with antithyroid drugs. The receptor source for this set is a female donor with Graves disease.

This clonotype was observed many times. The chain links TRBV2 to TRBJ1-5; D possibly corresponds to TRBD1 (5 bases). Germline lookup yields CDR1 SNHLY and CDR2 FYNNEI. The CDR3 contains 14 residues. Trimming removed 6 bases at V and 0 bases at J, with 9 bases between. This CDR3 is CASRWGNSNQPQHF. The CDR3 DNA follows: TGTGCCAGCAGATGGGGGAATAGCAATCAGCCCCAGCATTTT.

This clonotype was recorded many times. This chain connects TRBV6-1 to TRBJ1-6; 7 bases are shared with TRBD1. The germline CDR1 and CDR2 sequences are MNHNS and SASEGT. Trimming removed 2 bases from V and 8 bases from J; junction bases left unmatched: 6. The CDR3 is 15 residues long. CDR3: CASSERIGGDSPLHF. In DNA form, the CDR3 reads TGTGCCAGCAGTGAAAGGATAGGGGGCGATTCACCCCTCCACTTT.

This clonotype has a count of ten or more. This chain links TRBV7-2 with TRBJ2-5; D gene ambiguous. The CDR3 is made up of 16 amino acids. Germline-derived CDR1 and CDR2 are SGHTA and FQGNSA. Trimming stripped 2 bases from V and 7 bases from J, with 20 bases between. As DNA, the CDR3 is TGTGCCAGCAGCTTACGCGGCAGCCTCCAAGTTTCGACCCAGTACTTC. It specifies CASSLRGSLQVSTQYF.

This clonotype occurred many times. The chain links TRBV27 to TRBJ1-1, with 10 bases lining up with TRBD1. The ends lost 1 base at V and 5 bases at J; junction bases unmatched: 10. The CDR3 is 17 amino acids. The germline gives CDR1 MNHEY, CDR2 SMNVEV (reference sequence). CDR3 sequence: CASSLYPGTGEKTEAFF. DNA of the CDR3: TGTGCCAGCAGTTTATACCCCGGGACAGGGGAGAAGACTGAAGCTTTCTTT.

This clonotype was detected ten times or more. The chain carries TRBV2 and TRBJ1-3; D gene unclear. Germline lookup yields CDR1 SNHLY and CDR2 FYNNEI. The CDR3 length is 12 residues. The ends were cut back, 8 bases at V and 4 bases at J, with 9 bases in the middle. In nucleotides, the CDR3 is TGTGCCAGCCTGAGAGACGGAAACACCATATATTTT. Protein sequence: CASLRDGNTIYF.

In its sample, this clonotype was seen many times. The CDR3 DNA is TGTGCCAGCAGTGAGAGCGGGAGAGACTCCTACGAGCAGTACTTC. It specifies CASSESGRDSYEQYF. The rearrangement uses TRBV12-3 or TRBV12-4 and TRBJ2-7; 8 positions agree with TRBD2. V was pared by 5 bases and J by 0 bases, with 6 bases of the junction left unmatched. The CDR3 has 15 residues.

The CDR3 protein is CASSQVDWGNEAFF. The CDR3 coding sequence is TGCGCCAGCAGCCAAGTGGATTGGGGCAATGAAGCTTTCTTT. V is TRBV4-1 and J is TRBJ1-1; D possibly corresponds to TRBD1 (5 bases). The CDR3 has 14 amino acids. V lost 1 base and J 7 bases, leaving 13 bases between the germline ends. Looked up from germline, CDR1 is MGHRA and CDR2 is YSYEKL.

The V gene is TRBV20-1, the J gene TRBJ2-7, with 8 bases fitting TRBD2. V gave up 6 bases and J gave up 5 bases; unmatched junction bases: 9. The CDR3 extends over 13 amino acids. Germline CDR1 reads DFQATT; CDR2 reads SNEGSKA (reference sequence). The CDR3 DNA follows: TGCAGTGCAGCGGGGGATTCTTCCCACGAGCAGTACTTC. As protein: CSAAGDSSHEQYF.

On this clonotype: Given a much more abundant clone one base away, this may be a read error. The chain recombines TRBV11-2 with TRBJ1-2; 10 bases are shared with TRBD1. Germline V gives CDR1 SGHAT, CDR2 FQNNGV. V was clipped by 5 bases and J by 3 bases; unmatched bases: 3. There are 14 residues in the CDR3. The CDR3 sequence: CASSEGQGYYGYTF. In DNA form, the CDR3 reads TGTGCCAGCAGCGAGGGACAGGGGTACTATGGCTACACCTTC.

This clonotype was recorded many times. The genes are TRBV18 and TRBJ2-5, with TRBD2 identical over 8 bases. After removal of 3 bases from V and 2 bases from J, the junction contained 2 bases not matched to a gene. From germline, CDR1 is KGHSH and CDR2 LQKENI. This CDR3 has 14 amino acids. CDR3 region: CASSPSGTQETQYF. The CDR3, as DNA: TGTGCCAGCTCACCTAGCGGGACGCAAGAGACCCAGTACTTC. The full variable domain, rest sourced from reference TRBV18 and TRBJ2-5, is NAGVMQNPRHLVRRRGQEARLRCSPMKGHSHVYWYRQLPEEGLKFMVYLQKENIIDESGMPKERFSAEFPKEGPSILRIQQVVRGDSAAYFCASSPSGTQETQYFGPGTRLLVL.

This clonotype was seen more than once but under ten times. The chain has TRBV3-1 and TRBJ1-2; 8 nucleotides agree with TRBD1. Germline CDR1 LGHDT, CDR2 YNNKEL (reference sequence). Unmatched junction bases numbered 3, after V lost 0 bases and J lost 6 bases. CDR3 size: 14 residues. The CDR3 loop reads CASSQDQGANGYTF. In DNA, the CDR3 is TGTGCCAGCAGCCAAGACCAGGGGGCGAATGGCTACACCTTC.

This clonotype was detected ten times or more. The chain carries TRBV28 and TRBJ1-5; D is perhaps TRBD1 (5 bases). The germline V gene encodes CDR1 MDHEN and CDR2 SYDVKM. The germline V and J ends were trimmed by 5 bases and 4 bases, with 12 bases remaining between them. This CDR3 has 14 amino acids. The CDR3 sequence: CASSPGGGNQPQHF. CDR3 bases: TGTGCCAGCAGTCCAGGTGGGGGAAATCAGCCCCAGCATTTT.

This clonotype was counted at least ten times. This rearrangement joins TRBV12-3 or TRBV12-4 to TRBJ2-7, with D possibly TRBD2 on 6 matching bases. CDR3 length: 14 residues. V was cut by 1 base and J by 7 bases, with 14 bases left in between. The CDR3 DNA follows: TGTGCCAGCAGTTTAGGCCCCGGAGGGGAAGAGCAGTACTTC. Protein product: CASSLGPGGEEQYF.

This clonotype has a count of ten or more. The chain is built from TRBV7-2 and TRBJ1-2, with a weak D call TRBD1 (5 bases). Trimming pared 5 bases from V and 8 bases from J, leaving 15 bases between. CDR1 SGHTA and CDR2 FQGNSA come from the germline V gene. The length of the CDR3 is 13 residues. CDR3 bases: TGTGCCAGCAGCCGAAACCAGGGAACCGGCTACACCTTC. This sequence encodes CASSRNQGTGYTF.

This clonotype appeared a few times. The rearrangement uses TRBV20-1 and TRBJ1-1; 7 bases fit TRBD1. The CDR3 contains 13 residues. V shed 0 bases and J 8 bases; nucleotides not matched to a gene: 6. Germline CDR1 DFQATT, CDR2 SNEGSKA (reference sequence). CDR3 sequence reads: CSARDLRGREAFF. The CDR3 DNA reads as TGCAGTGCTAGAGATCTGAGGGGGCGCGAAGCTTTCTTT.

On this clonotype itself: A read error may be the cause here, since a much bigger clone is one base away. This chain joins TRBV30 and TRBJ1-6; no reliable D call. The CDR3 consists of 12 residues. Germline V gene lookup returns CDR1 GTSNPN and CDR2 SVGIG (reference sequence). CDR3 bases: TGTGCCTTAAAACGACGGAATTCACCCCCCCACTTT. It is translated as CALKRRNSPPHF.

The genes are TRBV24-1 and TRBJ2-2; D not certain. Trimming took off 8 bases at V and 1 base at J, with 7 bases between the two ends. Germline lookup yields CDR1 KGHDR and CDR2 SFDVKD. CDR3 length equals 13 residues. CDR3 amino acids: CATNGRNTGELFF. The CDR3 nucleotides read TGTGCCACCAATGGCAGGAACACCGGGGAGCTGTTTTTT.

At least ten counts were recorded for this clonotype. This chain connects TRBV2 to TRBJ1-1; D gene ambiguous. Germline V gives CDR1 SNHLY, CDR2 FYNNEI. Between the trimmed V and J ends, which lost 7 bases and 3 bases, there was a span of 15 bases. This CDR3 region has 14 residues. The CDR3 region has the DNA TGTGCCAGCATGTTGAGGGAGGGCGACACTGAAGCTTTCTTT. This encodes CASMLREGDTEAFF.

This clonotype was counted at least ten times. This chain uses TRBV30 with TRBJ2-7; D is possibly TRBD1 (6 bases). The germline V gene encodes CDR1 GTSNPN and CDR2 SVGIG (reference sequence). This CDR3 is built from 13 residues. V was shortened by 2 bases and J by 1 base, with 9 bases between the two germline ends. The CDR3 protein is CAWSPTGSYEQYF. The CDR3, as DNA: TGTGCCTGGAGTCCAACAGGGTCCTACGAGCAGTACTTC.